This T cell receptor beta chain was recovered during a study of blood T cell repertoires in COVID-19. Across the study: COVID-19 samples, acute and convalescent, were from the United States, Italy and Spain. PBMCs, B-cell-depleted T cells, or T cells were the source of the cDNA or gDNA that made up the material.

As originally analysed: Estimation of nucleated cell counts relied on the amplification of reference gene primers. Libraries were prepared by immunoSEQ multiplex PCR; TCRdb keeps only in-frame clonotypes and omits some of them. V and J calls and clone size come straight from that table; D and trimming were deduced from the DNA. The sample includes approximately 84,000 clones, 80% of them seen just once. The ends were cut back, 7 bases at V and 7 bases at J, with 17 bases in the middle. The CDR3 runs to 13 residues. Germline CDR1 is MNHEY and CDR2 is SVGAGI. The sample comprised peripheral blood. The J gene is TRBJ2-7, the V gene TRBV6-5, with D possibly TRBD2 on 6 matching bases. This TCR was sampled from a human donor in a cohort sampled during active COVID-19. The chain's CDR3 is CASTPGSWVEQYF. CDR3 bases: TGTGCCAGCACGCCCGGGAGTTGGGTAGAGCAGTACTTC.